This entry lists 30 T cell receptor beta chains sequenced from one sample in a study of shared clonotypes between healthy human individuals. Sequencing was performed with immunoSEQ multiplex PCR; in TCRdb, only in-frame clones are kept and a portion is missing. The profile shows over a million clones, roughly 75% of them singletons. The specimen sequenced was memory CD4+ T cells sorted from blood. Subset meaning: CD45RA-negative fraction. Receptor source: a man between 18 and 35 years old in good health.

The rearrangement joins TRBV7-9 to TRBJ2-1; D possibly corresponds to TRBD2 (6 bases). Germline V CDR1 and CDR2: SEHNR, FQNEAQ (reference sequence). There are 12 residues in the CDR3. Trimming took off 8 bases at V and 14 bases at J, with 19 bases between the two ends. DNA for the CDR3: TGTGCCAGCGCGTCTCGGAGGGGTCGCGAGTTCTTC. Its protein is CASASRRGREFF.

This clone came up many times. The V and J genes are TRBV7-6 and TRBJ2-7, with D possibly TRBD1 on 6 matching bases. The CDR3 totals 15 residues. CDR1 and CDR2 from the germline V gene are SGHVS and FNYEAQ. The V gene lost 4 bases and the J gene lost 2 bases, with 15 bases spanning the gap. CDR3 amino acids: CASSYRDDVTYEQYF. CDR3 DNA sequence: TGTGCCAGCAGCTACAGGGACGATGTGACCTACGAGCAGTACTTC.

This clone was seen once. This sequence joins TRBV5-1 and TRBJ2-5; a weak D match, TRBD1 (6 bases). The V end was cut by 0 bases, the J end by 5 bases, with 17 bases between. The germline CDR1 and CDR2 sequences are SGHRS and YFSETQ. This CDR3 comprises 16 residues. The CDR3 reads CASSLGLGAITETQYF. CDR3 nucleotide sequence: TGCGCCAGCAGCTTGGGGCTGGGGGCGATCACGGAGACCCAGTACTTC. Full variable domain (missing parts from reference TRBV5-1 and TRBJ2-5): KAGVTQTPRYLIKTRGQQVTLSCSPISGHRSVSWYQQTPGQGLQFLFEYFSETQRNKGNFPGRFSGRQFSNSRSEMNVSTLELGDSALYLCASSLGLGAITETQYFGPGTRLLVL.

The table lists this clone with a few counts. The chain carries TRBV7-9 and TRBJ2-7, with D perhaps given as TRBD1 or TRBD2 (5 bases each). The CDR3 totals 15 residues. V was trimmed by 5 bases and J by 1 base, leaving 15 bases between them. Germline CDR1 reads SEHNR; CDR2 reads FQNEAQ (reference sequence). For the CDR3, the DNA is TGTGCCAGCAGCGGATACGGGACGCCTTCCTACGAGCAGTACTTC. Translated, it gives CASSGYGTPSYEQYF.

This clone occurred many times. This chain links TRBV5-1 with TRBJ2-1; TRBD1 matches at 9 bases. The germline gives CDR1 SGHRS, CDR2 YFSETQ. The CDR3 contains 14 residues. Losses at the gene ends were 0 bases for V and 8 bases for J; bases not matched to a gene: 3. CDR3 residues: CASSLGTGVDEQFF. As DNA, the CDR3 is TGCGCCAGCAGCTTGGGGACAGGGGTGGATGAGCAGTTCTTC.

This clone appeared a few times. V usage is TRBV5-1 and J usage is TRBJ2-1; D remains ambiguous. V lost 0 bases, J lost 8 bases, and 9 bases lay in between. From germline, CDR1 is SGHRS and CDR2 YFSETQ. This CDR3 has 13 residues. This CDR3 is CASSLVGSYEQFF. The CDR3 region has the DNA TGCGCCAGCAGCTTGGTTGGCTCTTATGAGCAGTTCTTC. Looking up the rest from reference TRBV5-1 and TRBJ2-1 gives the full variable domain: KAGVTQTPRYLIKTRGQQVTLSCSPISGHRSVSWYQQTPGQGLQFLFEYFSETQRNKGNFPGRFSGRQFSNSRSEMNVSTLELGDSALYLCASSLVGSYEQFFGPGTRLTVL.

V is TRBV19 and J is TRBJ2-1; the match to TRBD1 covers 8 bases. After removal of 6 bases from V and 10 bases from J, the junction contained 11 bases not matched to a gene. CDR1 is LNHDA and CDR2 is SQIVND in the germline V gene (reference sequence). The CDR3 totals 14 residues. The chain's CDR3 is CASSPRGLDREQFF. DNA of the CDR3: TGTGCCAGTAGCCCCAGGGGGCTGGACAGGGAGCAGTTCTTC.

In regard to this clone: Other DNA sequences of this sample code for an identical CDR3. The chain links TRBV10-3 to TRBJ1-2, with 7 bases aligning to TRBD1. J was trimmed by 5 bases and V by 6 bases; bases with no gene match: 6. The CDR3 consists of 13 residues. The germline V gene has CDR1 ENHRY and CDR2 SYGVKD. Here the CDR3 reads CAISAGTAYGYTF. As DNA, the CDR3 is TGTGCCATCAGCGCCGGGACAGCTTATGGCTACACCTTC.

The chain couples TRBV10-3 to TRBJ2-5; 12 bases match TRBD2. The ends lost 4 bases at V and 1 base at J; junction bases unmatched: 10. The germline V gene encodes CDR1 ENHRY and CDR2 SYGVKD. The CDR3 contains 18 residues. CDR3 bases: TGTGCCATCAGTGGAATGCTAGCGGGGGGGCCGGGCCAAGAGACCCAGTACTTC. This sequence encodes CAISGMLAGGPGQETQYF.

This clone was seen only once. CDR3 sequence (DNA): TGCGCCAGCAGTGAAAATTCAAATGAAAAACTGTTTTTT. Translating gives CASSENSNEKLFF. V is TRBV10-2 and J is TRBJ1-4; unclear D gene. In germline, CDR1 is WSHSY, CDR2 SAAADI. The CDR3 extends over 13 amino acids. The V and J ends lost 3 bases and 5 bases respectively, with 7 bases between them.

The chain combines TRBV11-2 with TRBJ2-1; TRBD1 agrees at 8 bases. This CDR3 has 15 residues. Germline V gives CDR1 SGHAT, CDR2 FQNNGV. V lost 3 bases, J lost 5 bases, and 6 bases stayed unmatched. The CDR3 DNA sequence: TGTGCCAGCAGCTTGGGGTCAGGGGGCCACAATGAGCAGTTCTTC. It translates to CASSLGSGGHNEQFF.

This rearrangement joins TRBV4-1 to TRBJ2-7; TRBD2 matches 9 bases. After removal of 2 bases from V and 5 bases from J, the junction contained 4 bases not matched to a gene. The CDR3 contains 14 residues. Germline V CDR1 and CDR2: MGHRA, YSYEKL. The CDR3 bases are TGCGCCAGCAGCCAATGGCGGGAGGGCAACGAGCAGTACTTC. Protein: CASSQWREGNEQYF.

This clone has only a few counts. The same CDR3 also results from other DNA sequences found in this sample. The rearrangement joins TRBV2 to TRBJ1-5; 7 bases agree with TRBD1. This CDR3 has 14 residues. Germline values: CDR1 SNHLY, CDR2 FYNNEI. Trimming at V came to 4 bases and at J to 5 bases, leaving 5 bases not matched to a gene. As DNA, the CDR3 is TGTGCCAGCAGTGGGCAGGGGGTTTATCAGCCCCAGCATTTT. Translation gives CASSGQGVYQPQHF.

The chain combines TRBV6-6 with TRBJ2-1; TRBD1 aligns across 8 bases. Trimming removed 6 bases from V and 4 bases from J; junction bases left unmatched: 8. Germline V gene data show CDR1 as MNHNY and CDR2 as SVGAGI (reference sequence). The length of the CDR3 is 15 residues. Here the CDR3 DNA reads TGTGCCAGCAGGCCTCTGACAGGGGCATACAATGAGCAGTTCTTC. It is translated as CASRPLTGAYNEQFF.

V usage is TRBV6-5 and J usage is TRBJ2-1; 11 bases agree with TRBD1. J was trimmed by 7 bases and V by 4 bases; bases with no gene match: 9. This CDR3 has 16 amino acids. Germline CDR1 and CDR2: MNHEY and SVGAGI. CDR3 residues: CASSSTPGQGVNEQFF. DNA of the CDR3: TGTGCCAGCAGTTCCACCCCGGGACAGGGGGTAAATGAGCAGTTCTTC.

This clone was seen only a few times. The chain couples TRBV7-9 to TRBJ1-1; D is possibly TRBD1 (5 bases). The V and J ends lost 1 base and 1 base respectively, with 7 bases between them. The CDR3 length is 14 residues. The V gene's germline CDR1 is SEHNR and CDR2 FQNEAQ (reference sequence). The CDR3 sequence is CASSLETANTEAFF. The CDR3 DNA is TGTGCCAGCAGCTTAGAGACAGCGAACACTGAAGCTTTCTTT.

This clone was picked up one time. The chain combines TRBV19 with TRBJ2-7; 9 bases fit TRBD1. The CDR3 consists of 14 residues. After removal of 6 bases from V and 5 bases from J, the junction contained 8 bases not matched to a gene. From germline, CDR1 is LNHDA and CDR2 SQIVND (reference sequence). CDR3 amino acids: CASSRGQGGNEQYF. DNA for the CDR3: TGTGCCAGTAGCCGGGGACAGGGAGGGAACGAGCAGTACTTC.

The chain joins TRBV5-1 to TRBJ2-1, with 8 nucleotides matching TRBD1. This CDR3 has 15 amino acids. V shed 3 bases, J shed 0 bases, and the junction held 2 bases outside the gene matches. Germline V gives CDR1 SGHRS, CDR2 YFSETQ. The CDR3 spells CASSSGQDSYNEQFF. The CDR3 DNA is TGCGCCAGCAGCTCGGGACAGGACTCCTACAATGAGCAGTTCTTC.

V usage is TRBV28 and J usage is TRBJ1-3, with D hard to call. Trimming pared 7 bases from V and 0 bases from J, leaving 7 bases between. CDR1 MDHEN and CDR2 SYDVKM come from the germline V gene. The CDR3 contains 13 residues. In DNA, the CDR3 is TGTGCCAGCAAGGGCGACTCTGGAAACACCATATATTTT. Protein: CASKGDSGNTIYF.

The chain combines TRBV4-1 with TRBJ1-2; D not resolved. The CDR3 totals 13 residues. CDR1 MGHRA and CDR2 YSYEKL come from the germline V gene. V gave up 2 bases and J gave up 3 bases, with 7 bases separating them. The CDR3 here is CASSQSGYYGYTF. CDR3 DNA sequence: TGCGCCAGCAGCCAATCAGGTTACTATGGCTACACCTTC.

This chain links TRBV10-3 with TRBJ2-3; D could derive from TRBD1 or TRBD2 (5 bases each). Germline CDR1 is ENHRY and CDR2 is SYGVKD. The CDR3 sequence is 14 residues long. Trimming stripped 3 bases from V and 0 bases from J, with 7 bases between. CDR3 nucleotide sequence: TGTGCCATCAGTGACCGGGACAGCACAGATACGCAGTATTTT. This encodes CAISDRDSTDTQYF.

This clone showed up many times. The chain has TRBV5-1 and TRBJ2-3; maybe TRBD2 (7 bases). This CDR3 has 18 residues. With 0 bases removed from V and 0 bases from J, the gap between germline ends came to 17 bases. Germline values: CDR1 SGHRS, CDR2 YFSETQ. The CDR3 DNA reads TGCGCCAGCAGCTTGGGCCCACGGGGGGCGCGTAGCACAGATACGCAGTATTTT. This sequence encodes CASSLGPRGARSTDTQYF.

The chain carries TRBV18 and TRBJ2-7; 10 bases agree with TRBD1. Germline CDR1 and CDR2: KGHSH and LQKENI. The junction had 6 bases not matched to a gene; V was cut back by 2 bases and J by 5 bases. The CDR3 runs to 15 residues. Here the CDR3 DNA reads TGTGCCAGCTCACCAACTAGACAGGGGGCGGACGAGCAGTACTTC. It yields the protein CASSPTRQGADEQYF.

The chain recombines TRBV6-5 with TRBJ2-7, with D possibly TRBD2 on 5 matching bases. The CDR3 covers 15 residues. Germline-derived CDR1 and CDR2 are MNHEY and SVGAGI. V gave up 2 bases and J gave up 1 base, with 12 bases separating them. The CDR3 DNA follows: TGTGCCAGCAGTTACCAGCGGTTGGGGTCCTACGAGCAGTACTTC. This gives the protein CASSYQRLGSYEQYF.

The chain carries TRBV6-6 and TRBJ2-5, with 7 bases fitting TRBD1. In germline, CDR1 is MNHNY, CDR2 SVGAGI (reference sequence). The CDR3 runs to 15 residues. J lost 4 bases, V lost 0 bases, and 5 bases had no gene match. The DNA for the CDR3 is TGTGCCAGCAGTTACTCGACAGGGAAGGGAGAGACCCAGTACTTC. This encodes CASSYSTGKGETQYF.

The J gene is TRBJ2-1, the V gene TRBV10-1, with 12 positions matching TRBD2. The germline V gene has CDR1 WNHNN and CDR2 SYGVQD (reference sequence). The CDR3 contains 17 residues. Unmatched junction bases numbered 12, after V lost 4 bases and J lost 8 bases. The CDR3 region has the DNA TGCGCCAGCAGTGGAGGGGGAACTAGCGGGAGGCCGGATGAGCAGTTCTTC. Translation gives CASSGGGTSGRPDEQFF.

This clone has a single count. This sequence joins TRBV4-3 and TRBJ2-1, with D uncertain. V gave up 0 bases and J gave up 4 bases, with 13 bases separating them. The CDR3 has 16 residues. Germline V CDR1 and CDR2: LGHNA, YSLEER. The CDR3 DNA reads as TGCGCCAGCAGCCAAGATCGTGGGGTTGTGTACAATGAGCAGTTCTTC. Translated: CASSQDRGVVYNEQFF.

J is TRBJ2-7 and V is TRBV5-1, with TRBD1 identical over 7 bases. This CDR3 region has 15 residues. V shed 3 bases, J shed 7 bases, and the junction held 13 bases outside the gene matches. Germline V CDR1 and CDR2: SGHRS, YFSETQ. The CDR3 region has the DNA TGCGCCAGCAGCTCGTGGGACAGCTCCTCGAGGGAGCAGTACTTC. Translating it yields CASSSWDSSSREQYF.

This clone was seen more than once but under ten times. The gene calls are TRBV30 and TRBJ2-7; perhaps TRBD1 as D (6 bases). V lost 5 bases to trimming and J lost 3 bases, with 8 bases between them. The CDR3 runs to 11 residues. Germline CDR1 is GTSNPN and CDR2 is SVGIG (reference sequence). Here the CDR3 reads CAWDRIYEQYF. CDR3 coding DNA: TGTGCCTGGGACAGGATCTACGAGCAGTACTTC.

The chain links TRBV6-4 to TRBJ1-5; 11 bases map to TRBD1. The trim removed 6 bases at V and 0 bases at J, leaving 10 bases unmatched. Germline-derived CDR1 and CDR2 are MRHNA and SNTAGT. CDR3 size: 18 residues. The CDR3 nucleotides read TGTGCCAGCAGATCACCGGGACAGGGGGGGTATAGCAATCAGCCCCAGCATTTT. Its protein product is CASRSPGQGGYSNQPQHF.